These T cell receptor beta chains were read from a single sample in a study of blood T cells in healthy people across ages. TCRdb passed the 5' RACE reads through MiXCR, listing each CDR3 protein once. Altogether fewer than 750,000 distinct CDR3 sequences are present, approximately 52% being singletons, with the ten largest covering roughly 13%. The sequencing input was blood. These receptors were collected from a woman of 80 years or more in good health. Both conserved end residues are part of each CDR3. D genes are given only for firm matches. Expanded clones are given a class, and other clones once, few, many or no size at all.

D gene,J gene,clone size,V gene,CDR3 DNA,CDR3 protein
TRBD2,TRBJ2-1,.,TRBV24-1,TGTGCCACCAGTGGAGACCTAGCGGACTCCTACAATGAGCAGTTCTTC,CATSGDLADSYNEQFF
.,TRBJ1-6,many,TRBV5-6,TGTGCCAGCAGCTTGGAAGTCGGGACGGGGACTTCACCCCTCCACTTT,CASSLEVGTGTSPLHF
.,TRBJ1-1,few,TRBV20-1,TGCAGTGCTAGTCCCTTTGGGGGGGCGGGGACTGAAGCTTTCTTT,CSASPFGGAGTEAFF
TRBD2,TRBJ2-5,once,TRBV6-2/TRBV6-3,TGTGCCAGCAGTGACTCGGGGACTACGAAAGGGACCCAGTACTTC,CASSDSGTTKGTQYF
.,TRBJ2-1,.,TRBV12-3/TRBV12-4,TGTGCCAGCAGTACCCGGGACTCGAGCTCCTACAATGAGCAGTTCTTC,CASSTRDSSSYNEQFF
.,TRBJ2-7,many,TRBV5-1,TGCGCCAGCAGCTGGGAAACAGGGAACCACGAGCAGTACTTC,CASSWETGNHEQYF
.,TRBJ2-3,.,TRBV7-2,TGTGCCAGCAGCTTAATCGGGCCTGAGGCGCAGTATTTT,CASSLIGPEAQYF
.,TRBJ2-1,.,TRBV9,TGTGCCAGCAGCGTAGGTTGGGGGGAGGCAACAGTGAATGAGCAGTTCTTC,CASSVGWGEATVNEQFF
.,TRBJ2-7,.,TRBV10-3,TGTGCCATCAGTGATCTAGCCAAGACCTACGAGCAGTACTTC,CAISDLAKTYEQYF
TRBD1,TRBJ2-3,many,TRBV29-1,TGCAGCGTTCTGACAGGGGGCGCAGATACGCAGTATTTT,CSVLTGGADTQYF